This T cell receptor (beta chain) is from a study of blood T cells in healthy people across ages. Study details: Per two T cells, about one barcoded beta molecule was captured through template switching.

This clonotype appeared a single time. Alongside a J-beta primer mix, a sample-barcoded 5' primer served in a second PCR lasting 7 to 11 cycles. A template-switch adaptor containing 12 random nucleotides labeled each cDNA molecule. One entry per CDR3 protein, called by TCRdb with MiXCR from the 5' RACE reads. The sample carries about 1.5 million distinct CDR3 sequences, approximately 42% recorded once. Sequencing used blood. This clonotype was obtained from a woman in her late teens or twenties in good health.

The CDR3 coding sequence is TGCAGTGCTAGAGATCGAGACAGGTTGAACACTGAAGCTTTCTTT. It codes for CSARDRDRLNTEAFF. The V and J genes are TRBV20-1 and TRBJ1-1, with D tentatively TRBD1 (6 bases). The CDR3 spans 15 residues. The V gene's germline CDR1 is DFQATT and CDR2 SNEGSKA (reference sequence). Trimming removed 0 bases at V and 0 bases at J, with 11 bases between.